Reported below is one T cell receptor (beta chain). CDR1 is KGHDR and CDR2 is SFDVKD in the germline V gene. There are 15 residues in the CDR3. The germline V and J ends were trimmed by 4 bases and 1 base, with 7 bases remaining between them. This specimen belongs to a study of control samples from healthy donors and cancer patients. Sequencing used immunoSEQ multiplex PCR; TCRdb keeps in-frame clones, though not all of them. This sample carries some 150,000 clones, about 93% of them seen once, and the ten largest clones take more than 2%. The sequenced material came from blood. The receptor's source is a man in his fifties in good health. The chain is built from TRBV24-1 and TRBJ2-6, with D maybe TRBD1 (6 bases). The CDR3: CATSETGSGANVLTF. The DNA of the CDR3 is TGTGCCACCAGTGAAACAGGGTCTGGGGCCAACGTCCTGACTTTC.